The clone carrying this T cell receptor (beta chain) has a single count. As yet, its antigen is unknown. The data were produced by immunoSEQ multiplex PCR, yet TCRdb's version contains in-frame clones alone and is incomplete. The sample includes 120,000 or so clones, approximately 86% of them seen just once. This record comes from a study of T cell responses to AZD1222 COVID-19 vaccine. Study information: Investigators merged groups given second doses at roughly 4 or roughly 12 weeks.

Notes on the study in general: It should be noted that donors were predominantly white British and more often female, and clonal diversity was possibly underestimated. Baseline antibody screening turned up just a handful of seropositive AZD1222 recipients.

Germline CDR1 is SNHLY and CDR2 is FYNNEI. V lost 6 bases and J lost 4, with 7 bases in between. The CDR3 extends over 12 amino acids. This TCR was recovered from an adult in good health. Here the sequenced sample was peripheral blood, taken on day 0 of AZD1222 vaccination. V gene TRBV2 combines with J gene TRBJ1-5; weak D call: TRBD1 (5 bases). CDR3 coding DNA: TGTGCCAGCAGCAGGGATAATCAGCCCCAGCATTTT. This sequence encodes CASSRDNQPQHF. Full variable domain (outside the CDR3, taken from reference TRBV2 and TRBJ1-5): EPEVTQTPSHQVTQMGQEVILRCVPISNHLYFYWYRQILGQKVEFLVSFYNNEISEKSEIFDDQFSVERPDGSNFTLKIRSTKLEDSAMYFCASSRDNQPQHFGDGTRLSIL.